Each of the 24 T cell receptor beta chains below was sequenced from the same sample in a study of regulatory T cells in long-lasting Graves disease. Described time point: persistent/refractory GD, antithyroid drugs over 5 years with positive TRAb. The authors made the TCR library using RNA they extracted from PBMCs. In building TCR beta libraries, iRepertoire HTBI primers were used together with Arm-PCR of CDR3 regions. One entry per CDR3 protein results from TCRdb running MiXCR on the multiplex PCR reads. This table holds about 310,000 distinct CDR3 sequences, 20% to 25% found once. The starting material was peripheral blood mononuclear cells (PBMCs), obtained when the disease was refractory, from a patient treated with antithyroid drugs. The receptor source for this set is a female donor with Graves disease.

The J gene is TRBJ2-1, the V gene TRBV5-1, with 7 bases aligning to TRBD1. With 6 bases clipped from V and 4 bases from J, the junction kept 7 bases outside the gene matches. The CDR3 has 14 residues. Germline V lookup: CDR1 SGHRS, CDR2 YFSETQ. CDR3 coding DNA: TGCGCCAGCAAAATGGACAGGTTATACAATGAGCAGTTCTTC. Amino acid sequence: CASKMDRLYNEQFF.

This chain joins TRBV19 and TRBJ2-1, with 8 bases lining up with TRBD2. Per germline, CDR1 LNHDA and CDR2 SQIVND (reference sequence). With 9 bases clipped from V and 2 bases from J, the junction kept 6 bases outside the gene matches. This CDR3 has 14 residues. The CDR3: CASSRAGAYNEQFF. CDR3 sequence (DNA): TGTGCCAGCTCCCGAGCGGGAGCCTACAATGAGCAGTTCTTC. The full variable domain, its missing parts supplied by reference TRBV19 and TRBJ2-1, is DGGITQSPKYLFRKEGQNVTLSCEQNLNHDAMYWYRQDPGQGLRLIYYSQIVNDFQKGDIAEGYSVSREKKESFPLTVTSAQKNPTAFYLCASSRAGAYNEQFFGPGTRLTVL.

The chain combines TRBV3-1 with TRBJ2-1, with a tentative D call TRBD2 (6 bases). The ends were cut back, 0 bases at V and 3 bases at J, with 18 bases in the middle. The CDR3 sequence is 18 residues long. Looked up from germline, CDR1 is LGHDT and CDR2 is YNNKEL (reference sequence). CDR3 amino acids: CASSQESPGEVDYNEQFF. In DNA form, the CDR3 reads TGTGCCAGCAGCCAAGAATCGCCGGGAGAAGTAGACTACAATGAGCAGTTCTTC.

The genes are TRBV30 and TRBJ1-3; D not certain. This CDR3 contains 12 residues. Trimming shortened V by 4 bases and J by 1 base, and 5 bases separated the two germline ends. The germline gives CDR1 GTSNPN, CDR2 SVGIG (reference sequence). The chain's CDR3 is CAWKYSGNTIYF. CDR3 coding DNA: TGTGCCTGGAAGTATTCTGGAAACACCATATATTTT.

This clonotype was observed a few times. The junction departs from germline at one end; a sequencing error may be responsible. This chain connects TRBV13 to TRBJ1-1; TRBD1 might be the D (6 bases). Germline CDR1 PRHDT, CDR2 FYEKMQ (reference sequence). The CDR3 is 15 residues long. The CDR3 protein is CASSLRGGMKTEAFF. CDR3 nucleotide sequence: TGTGCCAGCAGCTTACGTGGGGGCATGAAGACTGAAGCTTTCTTT.

In its sample, this clonotype was seen a few times. The chain carries TRBV6-1 and TRBJ2-7; D is possibly TRBD1 (6 bases). Per the germline V gene, CDR1 is MNHNS and CDR2 is SASEGT. The germline V and J ends were trimmed by 5 bases and 3 bases, with 23 bases remaining between them. The CDR3 loop spans 17 amino acids. The CDR3 reads CASSSHREWDRRYEQYF. CDR3 DNA: TGTGCCAGCAGTAGCCACAGGGAATGGGATCGGCGCTACGAGCAGTACTTC.

This clonotype was seen repeatedly, ten times or more. V is TRBV28 and J is TRBJ2-7; 7 positions agree with TRBD1. V was pared by 5 bases and J by 7 bases, with 5 bases of the junction left unmatched. Germline values: CDR1 MDHEN, CDR2 SYDVKM. This CDR3 region has 12 residues. The CDR3 here is CASSPTGAEQYF. The CDR3 DNA reads TGTGCCAGCAGTCCCACAGGGGCAGAGCAGTACTTC. Full variable domain (remainder filled in from reference TRBV28 and TRBJ2-7): DVKVTQSSRYLVKRTGEKVFLECVQDMDHENMFWYRQDPGLGLRLIYFSYDVKMKEKGDIPEGYSVSREKKERFSLILESASTNQTSMYLCASSPTGAEQYFGPGTRLTVT.

The chain couples TRBV28 to TRBJ2-1; 7 bases are a match to TRBD1. V dropped 5 bases and J dropped 7; count of bases not matched to a gene: 8. This CDR3 has 14 residues. The germline V gene encodes CDR1 MDHEN and CDR2 SYDVKM. The CDR3 region has the DNA TGTGCCAGCAGTCTTAAGACAGGGTTGAATGAGCAGTTCTTC. Translating it yields CASSLKTGLNEQFF.

This clonotype was counted many times. V and J are TRBV2 and TRBJ2-6; D possibly matches TRBD1 or TRBD2 (5 bases each). Per the germline V gene, CDR1 is SNHLY and CDR2 is FYNNEI. This CDR3 contains 17 residues. Trimming pared 9 bases from V and 1 base from J, leaving 19 bases between. The CDR3: CASAGDVISSGANVLTF. For the CDR3, the DNA is TGTGCCAGTGCTGGGGACGTCATCTCATCTGGGGCCAACGTCCTGACTTTC.

The V call is TRBV20-1, the J call TRBJ2-7; 8 nucleotides agree with TRBD2. The CDR3 totals 14 residues. Germline CDR1 DFQATT, CDR2 SNEGSKA (reference sequence). With 0 bases clipped from V and 10 bases from J, the junction kept 11 bases outside the gene matches. CDR3 loop: CSARDQGGGIGQYF. DNA of the CDR3: TGCAGTGCTAGAGATCAGGGCGGGGGGATCGGACAGTACTTC.

The rearrangement links TRBV4-2 to TRBJ1-1, with D tentatively TRBD1 (5 bases). The CDR3 runs 14 residues. Germline V gene data show CDR1 as LGHNA and CDR2 as YNFKEQ. V dropped 1 base and J dropped 5 bases, with 11 bases sitting between them. In DNA form, the CDR3 reads TGTGCCAGCAGCCAAGTTGGGGGGGTAACTGAAGCTTTCTTT. It is translated as CASSQVGGVTEAFF.

J is TRBJ2-5 and V is TRBV7-9, with D tentatively TRBD1 (5 bases). V lost 1 base, J lost 2 bases, and 11 bases lay in between. The CDR3 loop spans 15 amino acids. CDR1 and CDR2 from the germline V gene are SEHNR and FQNEAQ (reference sequence). The CDR3 protein is CASSLGRAGQETQYF. DNA of the CDR3: TGTGCCAGCAGCTTAGGCAGGGCCGGGCAAGAGACCCAGTACTTC.

This clonotype was seen many times. The chain carries TRBV28 and TRBJ1-5; D is ambiguous. The CDR3 loop spans 15 amino acids. Trimming took 3 bases from V and 2 from J, leaving 11 bases between them. Germline loops: CDR1 MDHEN, CDR2 SYDVKM. The CDR3 sequence is CASSFFFQGNQPQHF. The CDR3 region has the DNA TGTGCCAGCAGTTTTTTCTTCCAGGGCAATCAGCCCCAGCATTTT.

This clonotype was counted a few times. The chain combines TRBV20-1 with TRBJ2-6; 11 bases fit TRBD2. CDR1 is DFQATT, CDR2 SNEGSKA, per germline (reference sequence). The CDR3 length is 21 residues. J gave up 2 bases and V 0 bases, and 15 bases lay outside the gene matches. The CDR3, as DNA: TGCAGTGCTAGAGATCCATCATTAGCGGGAGGGCCTCATCCTGGGGCCAACGTCCTGACTTTC. This encodes CSARDPSLAGGPHPGANVLTF.

This clonotype was counted between two and nine times. Relative to the germline gene, one junction end is altered; a read error may explain this. The V call is TRBV12-3 or TRBV12-4, the J call TRBJ2-5; 13 bases are a match to TRBD2. The J call is doubtful: the DNA matches TRBJ2-7 better. This CDR3 is 16 amino acids long. CDR3 sequence reads: CVSSSGLAGDLYEQYF. CDR3 coding DNA: TGTGTCAGCAGTTCCGGACTAGCGGGAGACCTATACGAGCAGTACTTC.

With regard to this clonotype: A much larger clone sits a single nucleotide away, making a read error possible. This sequence joins TRBV2 and TRBJ1-4, with D possibly being TRBD1 (6 bases). Germline CDR1 is SNHLY and CDR2 is FYNNEI. CDR3 size: 15 residues. In nucleotides, the CDR3 is TGTGCCAGCAGCGGCCTACAGGGAACTGATGAAAAACTGTTTTTT. This gives the protein CASSGLQGTDEKLFF. The entire variable domain, with the rest obtained from reference TRBV2 and TRBJ1-4, is as follows: EPEVTQTPSHQVTQMGQEVILRCVPISNHLYFYWYRQILGQKVEFLVSFYNNEISEKSEIFDDQFSVERPDGSNFTLKIRSTKLEDSAMYFCASSGLQGTDEKLFFGSGTQLSVL.

Ten or more counts support this clonotype. One end of the junction is discordant with germline, which a read error may explain. The genes are TRBV27 and TRBJ1-4; D not certain. Germline CDR1 and CDR2: MNHEY and SMNVEV (reference sequence). The CDR3 has 15 amino acids. The CDR3 bases are TGTGCCAGCAGCTTATTTGGCGGTGCTAATGAAAAACTGTTTTTT. Translation gives CASSLFGGANEKLFF.

This clonotype was observed a few times. The genes are TRBV6-1 and TRBJ1-5; D gene ambiguous. Germline loops: CDR1 MNHNS, CDR2 SASEGT. This CDR3 comprises 14 residues. The ends were cut back, 8 bases at V and 4 bases at J, with 15 bases in the middle. CDR3 sequence reads: CASGSRETNQPQHF. The CDR3 DNA sequence: TGTGCCAGCGGAAGCCGGGAGACTAATCAGCCCCAGCATTTT.

The rearrangement links TRBV5-6 to TRBJ1-2; 8 nucleotides line up with TRBD1. Germline CDR1 and CDR2: SGHDT and YYEEEE. This CDR3 contains 13 residues. After removal of 3 bases from V and 7 bases from J, the junction contained 5 bases not matched to a gene. The CDR3 coding sequence is TGTGCCAGCAGCTGGGGACAGGAGAGTGGCTACACCTTC. Translating it yields CASSWGQESGYTF. The variable domain in full, completed from reference TRBV5-6 and TRBJ1-2, reads DAGVTQSPTHLIKTRGQQVTLRCSPKSGHDTVSWYQQALGQGPQFIFQYYEEEERQRGNFPDRFSGHQFPNYSSELNVNALLLGDSALYLCASSWGQESGYTFGSGTRLTVV.

In this sample, this clonotype turned up many times. The chain combines TRBV6-1 with TRBJ1-2; a weak D match, TRBD1 (5 bases). Trimming stripped 7 bases from V and 6 bases from J, with 15 bases between. CDR1 is MNHNS and CDR2 is SASEGT in the germline V gene. The CDR3 is made up of 13 amino acids. CDR3 bases: TGTGCCAGCACCGACCCCGACAGAGATGGCTACACCTTC. This translates into CASTDPDRDGYTF.

The CDR3 nucleotides are TGTGCCAGCAGCTTGGACCCAGGGGAGGACACTGAAGCTTTCTTT. Translated: CASSLDPGEDTEAFF. The V and J genes are TRBV5-6 and TRBJ1-1, with D possibly matching TRBD1 (6 bases). Trimming removed 0 bases from V and 3 bases from J, with 12 bases in between. This CDR3 has 15 amino acids. The germline V gene has CDR1 SGHDT and CDR2 YYEEEE. The full variable domain, with the rest looked up from reference TRBV5-6 and TRBJ1-1, is DAGVTQSPTHLIKTRGQQVTLRCSPKSGHDTVSWYQQALGQGPQFIFQYYEEEERQRGNFPDRFSGHQFPNYSSELNVNALLLGDSALYLCASSLDPGEDTEAFFGQGTRLTVV.

This clonotype was counted between two and nine times. V and J are TRBV7-9 and TRBJ1-2; D not certain. V was pared by 0 bases and J by 3 bases, with 11 bases between. Germline CDR1 reads SEHNR; CDR2 reads FQNEAQ (reference sequence). CDR3 length: 15 amino acids. The CDR3 bases are TGTGCCAGCAGCTTAGCGGCAAAATTGGACTATGGCTACACCTTC. It specifies CASSLAAKLDYGYTF.

This clonotype showed up many times. CDR3: CATSRDDRLAVGETQYF. The DNA of the CDR3 is TGTGCCACCAGCAGAGATGACCGACTAGCGGTAGGGGAGACCCAGTACTTC. This chain connects TRBV15 to TRBJ2-5; 9 nucleotides match TRBD2. The CDR3 spans 17 residues. Losses at the gene ends were 0 bases for V and 5 bases for J; bases not matched to a gene: 10. Germline V gene lookup returns CDR1 LNHNV and CDR2 YYDKDF (reference sequence).

There are many counts of this clonotype. In nucleotides, the CDR3 is TGTGCCAGCGGGGTGTGGACGGTCCCGGGGACTGAAGCTTTCTTT. Amino acids: CASGVWTVPGTEAFF. The rearrangement joins TRBV2 to TRBJ1-1, with D unresolved. The CDR3 is made up of 15 amino acids. CDR1 is SNHLY and CDR2 is FYNNEI in the germline V gene. V lost 8 bases and J 5 bases, leaving 21 bases between the germline ends.